One sample yielded the 32 T cell receptor beta chains listed below, sequenced in a study of blood T cell repertoires in COVID-19. This table comes from immunoSEQ multiplex PCR, and its TCRdb copy is limited to in-frame clones, with some not included. Of about 230,000 clones in the sample, approximately 87% are singletons; the top ten hold 2.6%. The sequencing input was peripheral blood. All receptors come from a woman aged 70-85 years with active or convalescent COVID-19.

V and J are TRBV28 and TRBJ2-5, with TRBD1 matching 11 bases. CDR3 length: 16 residues. V shed 5 bases and J 7 bases; nucleotides not matched to a gene: 12. The germline gives CDR1 MDHEN, CDR2 SYDVKM. CDR3 DNA sequence: TGTGCCAGCAGTCCGACCCCCGGGACAGGGGGAGCGACCCAGTACTTC. It is translated as CASSPTPGTGGATQYF.

The rearrangement joins TRBV5-1 to TRBJ2-3; D is unresolved. The CDR3 covers 14 residues. V was cut by 3 bases and J by 4 bases, with 12 bases left in between. Per germline, CDR1 SGHRS and CDR2 YFSETQ. The CDR3 spells CASSSGPGADTQYF. DNA for the CDR3: TGCGCCAGCAGCTCTGGGCCTGGCGCAGATACGCAGTATTTT.

V is TRBV7-2 and J is TRBJ2-3; TRBD2 might be the D (5 bases). Germline V gene data show CDR1 as SGHTA and CDR2 as FQGNSA. The CDR3 runs 14 residues. Trimming removed 5 bases from V and 2 bases from J, with 11 bases in between. The CDR3 sequence: CASSQGLFTDTQYF. CDR3 sequence (DNA): TGTGCCAGCAGCCAAGGACTTTTCACAGATACGCAGTATTTT.

The chain carries TRBV28 and TRBJ1-2; TRBD1 aligns across 7 bases. The CDR3 is 16 residues long. The V and J ends lost 6 bases and 4 bases, in that order; junction bases with no gene match: 14. CDR1 and CDR2 (germline): MDHEN, SYDVKM. The CDR3 coding sequence is TGTGCCAGCAGGGGCACAGGGGAAAGGGGCGGCTATGGCTACACCTTC. As protein: CASRGTGERGGYGYTF.

J is TRBJ2-7 and V is TRBV9, with 8 nucleotides matching TRBD1. Looked up from germline, CDR1 is SGDLS and CDR2 is YYNGEE. This CDR3 region has 13 residues. The ends lost 4 bases at V and 3 bases at J; junction bases unmatched: 3. The CDR3 is CASSFGQGYEQYF. In DNA form, the CDR3 reads TGTGCCAGCAGCTTCGGACAGGGCTACGAGCAGTACTTC. Full variable domain (rest looked up from reference TRBV9 and TRBJ2-7): DSGVTQTPKHLITATGQRVTLRCSPRSGDLSVYWYQQSLDQGLQFLIQYYNGEERAKGNILERFSAQQFPDLHSELNLSSLELGDSALYFCASSFGQGYEQYFGPGTRLTVT.

The table lists this clone with a count of one. The V gene is TRBV7-2, the J gene TRBJ2-7; D may be TRBD2 (6 bases). The V gene lost 5 bases and the J gene lost 3 bases, with 14 bases spanning the gap. The CDR3 has 14 amino acids. The germline V gene has CDR1 SGHTA and CDR2 FQGNSA. The CDR3 coding sequence is TGTGCCAGCAGCCGTCCAGGGAGGAACTACGAGCAGTACTTC. It translates to CASSRPGRNYEQYF.

This chain uses TRBV12-3 or TRBV12-4 with TRBJ1-2; D unresolved. The CDR3 sequence is 12 residues long. V shed 7 bases and J shed 1 base, with 7 bases lying between them. For the CDR3, the DNA is TGTGCCAGCACCGGTTTTAACTATGGCTACACCTTC. It is translated as CASTGFNYGYTF.

The chain uses TRBV7-2 and TRBJ1-2, with 7 positions matching TRBD1. Germline-derived CDR1 and CDR2 are SGHTA and FQGNSA. This CDR3 is built from 15 residues. With V trimmed by 0 bases and J by 7 bases, 8 bases remained unmatched. The CDR3 spells CASSLAAGGSSGYTF. CDR3 nucleotide sequence: TGTGCCAGCAGCTTAGCCGCAGGGGGAAGCTCTGGCTACACCTTC.

The chain combines TRBV3-1 (or the pseudogene TRBV3-2) with TRBJ1-2, with 10 bases fitting TRBD1. CDR1 LGHDT and CDR2 YNNKEL come from the germline V gene (reference sequence). The V and J ends lost 8 bases and 5 bases, in that order; junction bases with no gene match: 2. The CDR3 is 12 amino acids. The CDR3 bases are TGTGCCAGCCAGGGACAGGGGTATGGCTACACCTTC. The encoded protein is CASQGQGYGYTF.

This chain uses TRBV19 with TRBJ2-7; 13 bases agree with TRBD2. The ends lost 0 bases at V and 4 bases at J; junction bases unmatched: 24. There are 23 residues in the CDR3. The germline V gene has CDR1 LNHDA and CDR2 SQIVND (reference sequence). Written as DNA, the CDR3 is TGTGCCAGTAGTATAGACCGGGACAGGGGACTAGCGGGGCGACTCCAGACGATATACGAGCAGTACTTC. Encoded protein: CASSIDRDRGLAGRLQTIYEQYF.

This clone has a single count. The chain recombines TRBV7-9 with TRBJ2-1; 10 positions agree with TRBD2. This CDR3 is built from 17 residues. Losses at the gene ends were 5 bases for V and 2 bases for J; bases not matched to a gene: 9. The germline CDR1 and CDR2 sequences are SEHNR and FQNEAQ (reference sequence). In nucleotides, the CDR3 is TGTGCCAGCAGCGCTCTCGGAGCGGGAGGGACCTACAATGAGCAGTTCTTC. Translating it yields CASSALGAGGTYNEQFF.

A note on this clone: Additional DNA sequences in this sample encode the identical CDR3. CDR3 sequence (DNA): TGTGCCAGCAGCGTAGGTAGAGGGGGCAACTATGGCTACACCTTC. It encodes CASSVGRGGNYGYTF. V usage is TRBV9 and J usage is TRBJ1-2, with 7 bases matching TRBD1. The CDR3 is 15 amino acids. The germline gives CDR1 SGDLS, CDR2 YYNGEE. With 0 bases clipped from V and 2 bases from J, the junction kept 4 bases outside the gene matches.

The chain has TRBV10-3 and TRBJ1-1, with D unclear. CDR1 is ENHRY, CDR2 SYGVKD, per germline. V lost 0 bases to trimming and J lost 3 bases, with 11 bases between them. The CDR3 sequence is 15 residues long. The CDR3, as DNA: TGTGCCATCAGTGAGTCTGGAGGAGTTCACACTGAAGCTTTCTTT. It codes for CAISESGGVHTEAFF.

The gene calls are TRBV6-2 or TRBV6-3 and TRBJ2-3; 9 positions agree with TRBD2. This CDR3 spans 15 amino acids. From germline, CDR1 is MNHEY and CDR2 SVGEGT. The ends lost 4 bases at V and 5 bases at J; junction bases unmatched: 7. This CDR3 is CASSSAGGGQDTQYF. The DNA for the CDR3 is TGTGCCAGCAGTTCGGCGGGAGGGGGACAAGATACGCAGTATTTT.

This clone showed up just a few times. The V gene is TRBV2, the J gene TRBJ2-3; 11 nucleotides align to TRBD2. The CDR3 extends over 15 amino acids. Looked up from germline, CDR1 is SNHLY and CDR2 is FYNNEI. V trimming: 9 bases; J trimming: 2 bases; junction bases outside the gene matches: 7. CDR3 loop: CASTGTSGYTDTQYF. Written as DNA, the CDR3 is TGTGCCAGTACCGGGACTAGCGGATACACAGATACGCAGTATTTT.

As to this clone: A read error may produce the germline difference seen at one junction end. The chain joins TRBV7-2 to TRBJ2-1; 10 nucleotides line up with TRBD2. CDR1 and CDR2 from the germline V gene are SGHTA and FQGNSA. The CDR3 spans 15 residues. The chain's CDR3 is CASSLVGSGGASPLF. In nucleotides, the CDR3 is TGTGCCAGCAGCTTAGTGGGGAGCGGGGGGGCCTCTCCTCTCTTC. Filled out from reference TRBV7-2 and TRBJ2-1, the complete variable domain reads GAGVSQSPSNKVTEKGKDVELRCDPISGHTALYWYRQSLGQGLEFLIYFQGNSAPDKSGLPSDRFSAERTGGSVSTLTIQRTQQEDSAVYLCASSLVGSGGASPLFGPGTRLTVL.

The CDR3 reads CASSLARQGYGYTF. CDR3 nucleotide sequence: TGTGCCAGCAGTCTTGCTCGACAGGGCTATGGCTACACCTTC. The chain links TRBV5-4 to TRBJ1-2; 7 bases match TRBD1. Germline CDR1 is SGHNT and CDR2 is YYREEE (reference sequence). V trimming: 5 bases; J trimming: 4 bases; junction bases outside the gene matches: 8. The CDR3 has 14 residues.

This clone was recorded a few times. V is TRBV11-2 and J is TRBJ1-1; D is possibly TRBD1 (6 bases). From germline, CDR1 is SGHAT and CDR2 FQNNGV. The CDR3 is 14 residues long. V was cut by 4 bases and J by 12 bases, with 21 bases left in between. The CDR3 region has the DNA TGTGCCAGCAGCTCCTTAACAGGGCCCTTTAGGACTTTCTTT. This sequence encodes CASSSLTGPFRTFF. Full variable domain (rest looked up from reference TRBV11-2 and TRBJ1-1): EAGVAQSPRYKIIEKRQSVAFWCNPISGHATLYWYQQILGQGPKLLIQFQNNGVVDDSQLPKDRFSAERLKGVDSTLKIQPAKLEDSAVYLCASSSLTGPFRTFFGQGTRLTVV.

Comments on this clone: This CDR3 is also generated by other DNA sequences in the sample. The V gene is TRBV19, the J gene TRBJ2-3; the D gene is possibly TRBD2 (6 bases). V was cut by 6 bases and J by 0 bases, with 10 bases left in between. CDR3 length: 14 residues. In germline, CDR1 is LNHDA, CDR2 SQIVND (reference sequence). CDR3 residues: CASSAGPSTDTQYF. The CDR3 coding sequence is TGTGCCAGTAGCGCGGGACCTAGCACAGATACGCAGTATTTT.

This clone occurred once. The V and J genes are TRBV30 and TRBJ2-3; 12 nucleotides align to TRBD2. This CDR3 region has 18 residues. V was clipped by 0 bases and J by 3 bases; unmatched bases: 10. Germline loops: CDR1 GTSNPN, CDR2 SVGIG (reference sequence). CDR3 sequence: CAWSVLLAGGRLTDTQYF. Here the CDR3 DNA reads TGTGCCTGGAGTGTATTGCTAGCGGGGGGGCGTTTGACAGATACGCAGTATTTT.

J is TRBJ1-2 and V is TRBV2; D gene unclear. Trimming stripped 2 bases from V and 4 bases from J, with 11 bases between. Per the germline V gene, CDR1 is SNHLY and CDR2 is FYNNEI. CDR3 length equals 14 residues. The CDR3 DNA reads TGTGCCAGCAGTGAAACAGTTTCGTTCTATGGCTACACCTTC. Translating gives CASSETVSFYGYTF. Filled out from reference TRBV2 and TRBJ1-2, the complete variable domain reads EPEVTQTPSHQVTQMGQEVILRCVPISNHLYFYWYRQILGQKVEFLVSFYNNEISEKSEIFDDQFSVERPDGSNFTLKIRSTKLEDSAMYFCASSETVSFYGYTFGSGTRLTVV.

The chain combines TRBV19 with TRBJ1-5; D possibly corresponds to TRBD1 (6 bases). Germline CDR1 LNHDA, CDR2 SQIVND (reference sequence). CDR3 length: 20 residues. V shed 5 bases and J shed 1 base, with 27 bases lying between them. The CDR3 protein is CASSLALRQGRGTSNQPQHF. In DNA form, the CDR3 reads TGTGCCAGTAGTCTAGCGTTGAGGCAGGGGAGAGGCACGAGCAATCAGCCCCAGCATTTT.

The V and J genes are TRBV5-4 and TRBJ2-6; TRBD1 matches 9 bases. CDR3 size: 18 residues. The junction had 7 bases not matched to a gene; V was cut back by 3 bases and J by 0 bases. Germline V lookup: CDR1 SGHNT, CDR2 YYREEE (reference sequence). The DNA of the CDR3 is TGTGCCAGCAGCTCTGCCGGGACAGGGCCCTCTGGGGCCAACGTCCTGACTTTC. It yields the protein CASSSAGTGPSGANVLTF.

This clone turned up a few times. The chain is built from TRBV19 and TRBJ2-6, with D perhaps TRBD2 (5 bases). Germline CDR1 LNHDA, CDR2 SQIVND (reference sequence). The CDR3 sequence is 14 residues long. The germline V and J ends were trimmed by 9 bases and 4 bases, with 13 bases remaining between them. CDR3 in amino acids: CASRGGPGANVLTF. DNA for the CDR3: TGTGCCAGCCGGGGTGGCCCCGGGGCCAACGTCCTGACTTTC.

V is TRBV27 and J is TRBJ2-1; 10 nucleotides match TRBD2. There are 15 residues in the CDR3. Germline V gene lookup returns CDR1 MNHEY and CDR2 SMNVEV (reference sequence). The trim removed 5 bases at V and 10 bases at J, leaving 11 bases unmatched. CDR3 nucleotides: TGTGCCAGCAGTCTCGGACTAGCGGTCCGAGAAGAGCAGTTCTTC. Translating gives CASSLGLAVREEQFF.

The rearrangement uses TRBV11-3 and TRBJ1-1; D remains ambiguous. Germline V gene lookup returns CDR1 SGHNT and CDR2 YENEEA. The CDR3 has 13 amino acids. The V gene lost 1 base and the J gene lost 3 bases, with 6 bases spanning the gap. The DNA of the CDR3 is TGTGCCAGCAGCTTAGGGAGGTACACTGAAGCTTTCTTT. Amino acids: CASSLGRYTEAFF.

This rearrangement joins TRBV25-1 to TRBJ1-1, with TRBD1 identical over 9 bases. Germline lookup yields CDR1 MGHDK and CDR2 SYGVNS. Trimming removed 4 bases from V and 4 bases from J; junction bases left unmatched: 1. CDR3 length: 13 residues. CDR3 nucleotide sequence: TGTGCCAGCAGTGGACAGGGGGGCACTGAAGCTTTCTTT. Translating it yields CASSGQGGTEAFF.

This clone was seen once. This chain connects TRBV19 to TRBJ1-5; 10 bases match TRBD1. With V trimmed by 6 bases and J by 1 base, 3 bases remained unmatched. This CDR3 region has 15 residues. Germline V CDR1 and CDR2: LNHDA, SQIVND (reference sequence). The CDR3 bases are TGTGCCAGTAGCCTGGACAGGGGGAGCAATCAGCCCCAGCATTTT. It yields the protein CASSLDRGSNQPQHF.

V usage is TRBV19 and J usage is TRBJ1-5; 9 nucleotides align to TRBD1. The germline gives CDR1 LNHDA, CDR2 SQIVND (reference sequence). The trim removed 4 bases at V and 4 bases at J, leaving 5 bases unmatched. This CDR3 comprises 15 residues. The CDR3 sequence is CASSTTGTGNQPQHF. The CDR3 DNA reads as TGTGCCAGTAGTACCACCGGGACAGGGAATCAGCCCCAGCATTTT.

This sequence joins TRBV30 and TRBJ1-4, with no clear D. Germline V gene data show CDR1 as GTSNPN and CDR2 as SVGIG (reference sequence). V was pared by 2 bases and J by 3 bases, with 22 bases between. The CDR3 is made up of 18 amino acids. The CDR3 DNA is TGTGCCTGGAGTTCCTACTTCGCGGGGATTGGAGCTAATGAAAAACTGTTTTTT. Protein sequence: CAWSSYFAGIGANEKLFF.

The chain combines TRBV5-1 with TRBJ1-4; TRBD1 is a possible D gene (5 bases). Germline V gene sequence: CDR1 SGHRS, CDR2 YFSETQ. The CDR3 runs 16 residues. The V and J ends lost 4 bases and 0 bases respectively, with 13 bases between them. The CDR3 reads CASSLRTPATNEKLFF. The CDR3 region has the DNA TGCGCCAGCAGCCTGCGGACACCTGCAACTAATGAAAAACTGTTTTTT. Based on the CDR3 plus reference TRBV5-1 and TRBJ1-4, the full variable domain is KAGVTQTPRYLIKTRGQQVTLSCSPISGHRSVSWYQQTPGQGLQFLFEYFSETQRNKGNFPGRFSGRQFSNSRSEMNVSTLELGDSALYLCASSLRTPATNEKLFFGSGTQLSVL.

Only one count was recorded for this clone. The gene calls are TRBV10-3 and TRBJ2-3; 13 bases map to TRBD2. Germline trimming cut 6 bases from V and 2 bases from J; bases unmatched to any gene: 14. The germline V gene has CDR1 ENHRY and CDR2 SYGVKD. The CDR3 loop spans 19 amino acids. The CDR3 reads CAIRKSELAGGDNTDTQYF. CDR3 bases: TGTGCCATCAGAAAAAGTGAACTAGCGGGAGGGGATAACACAGATACGCAGTATTTT.